This paragraph reports one T cell receptor (beta chain). As yet, its antigen is unknown. Isolated RNA was reverse transcribed in full, so expressed TCRB transcripts were sequenced. The assay was immunoSEQ multiplex PCR, and TCRdb's table has in-frame clones only and misses some. Altogether almost 350,000 clones are present, 7.5% to 9% being singletons, with the ten largest covering under 0.5%. This entry comes from a study of beta chain features in type 1 diabetes. Whole-study context: The study examined 107,917,701 sorted cells across all samples.

Whole-study findings and limits: High TCR expression in some cells could lead to their over-representation in cDNA sequencing. Healthy donors had naive, central memory and Treg TCRB repertoires that appeared less similar than those seen among patients. Diminished insertions and augmented deletions at VDJ junctions characterized type 1 diabetes patients.

Germline assignment: CDR1 SGHAT and CDR2 FQNNGV. The CDR3 spans 17 residues. V trimming: 4 bases; J trimming: 6 bases; junction bases outside the gene matches: 15. The origin of this receptor is a woman between 18 and 29 years old in good health. V usage is TRBV11-2 and J usage is TRBJ2-1; 7 nucleotides align to TRBD2. Sample: central memory CD4+ T cells from blood. CDR3 bases: TGTGCCAGCAGCTACGGGGAGGGCCGCTTTATCTTCAATGAGCAGTTCTTC. It specifies CASSYGEGRFIFNEQFF. Looking up the rest from reference TRBV11-2 and TRBJ2-1 gives the full variable domain: EAGVAQSPRYKIIEKRQSVAFWCNPISGHATLYWYQQILGQGPKLLIQFQNNGVVDDSQLPKDRFSAERLKGVDSTLKIQPAKLEDSAVYLCASSYGEGRFIFNEQFFGPGTRLTVL.